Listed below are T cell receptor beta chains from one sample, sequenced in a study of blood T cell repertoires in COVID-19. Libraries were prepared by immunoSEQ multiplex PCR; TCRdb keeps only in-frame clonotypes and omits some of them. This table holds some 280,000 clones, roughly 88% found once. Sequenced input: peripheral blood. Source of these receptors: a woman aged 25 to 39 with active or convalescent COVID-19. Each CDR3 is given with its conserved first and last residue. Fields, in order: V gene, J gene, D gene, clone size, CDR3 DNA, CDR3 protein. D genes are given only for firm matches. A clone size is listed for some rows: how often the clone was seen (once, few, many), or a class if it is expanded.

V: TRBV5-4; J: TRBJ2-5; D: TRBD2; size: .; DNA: TGTGCCAGCAGCTACCGGGGGGGTGAGACCCAGTACTTC; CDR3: CASSYRGGETQYF
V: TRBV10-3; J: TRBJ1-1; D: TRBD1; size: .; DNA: TGTGCCACCATACAGGGGGCAGGGACTGAAGCTTTCTTT; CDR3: CATIQGAGTEAFF
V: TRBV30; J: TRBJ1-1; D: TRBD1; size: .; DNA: TGTGCCTGGAGTCAATCCGGGACAGAGAACACTGAAGCTTTCTTT; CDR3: CAWSQSGTENTEAFF
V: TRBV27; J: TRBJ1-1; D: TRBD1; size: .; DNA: TGTGCCAGCAGCCCCCACTCCGGACAGGGAAACACTGAAGCTTTCTTT; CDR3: CASSPHSGQGNTEAFF
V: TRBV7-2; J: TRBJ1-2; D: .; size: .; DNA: TGTGCCAGCAGCTTAGCCGTGAACTATGGCTACACCTTC; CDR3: CASSLAVNYGYTF
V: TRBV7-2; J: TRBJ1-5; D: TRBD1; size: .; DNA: TGTGCCAGCAGCACGGGACAGGGGCGCAATCAGCCCCAGCATTTT; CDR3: CASSTGQGRNQPQHF
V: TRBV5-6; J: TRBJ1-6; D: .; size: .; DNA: TGTGCCAGCGCTAAAGTGGAGGGGAGCTATAATTCACCCCTCCACTTT; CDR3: CASAKVEGSYNSPLHF
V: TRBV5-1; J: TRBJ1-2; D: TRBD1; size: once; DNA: TGCGCCAGCAGCCCTACAGGGGAGGACTATGGCTACACCTTC; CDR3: CASSPTGEDYGYTF
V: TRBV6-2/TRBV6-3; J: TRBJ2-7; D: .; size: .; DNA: TGTGCCAGCAGTTACTCGATTGGCGGCACCCTCTCCTACGAGCAGTACTTC; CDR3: CASSYSIGGTLSYEQYF
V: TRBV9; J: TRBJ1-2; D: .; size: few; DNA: TGTGCCAGCACCGGGGGTGGGTTCAGCCTCTATGGCTACACCTTC; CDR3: CASTGGGFSLYGYTF